This entry features one TCR beta chain sequence. Trimming took 3 bases from V and 7 from J, leaving 10 bases between them. The V gene's germline CDR1 is SQVTM and CDR2 ANQGSEA. This CDR3 is built from 12 residues. The data originate from a study of T cells in localized non-small cell lung cancer. The assay was immunoSEQ multiplex PCR, and TCRdb's table has in-frame clones only and misses some. The repertoire consists of about 24,000 clones, with around 86% occurring once and the leading ten covering roughly a fifth. This sequence originates from a man aged 35 to 70 with stage I squamous cell lung carcinoma. The V call is TRBV29-1, the J call TRBJ2-1; no firm D call. The specimen comprised peripheral blood, sampled before any cancer treatment. CDR3 sequence (DNA): TGCAGCGTTGAGGTACATTCTAATGAGCAGTTCTTC. This gives the protein CSVEVHSNEQFF.